This entry concerns a single T cell receptor beta chain. In the PCR, 60 Vbeta and 13 Jbeta primers were used. Produced via immunoSEQ multiplex PCR; TCRdb's table is partial and in-frame only. The data show about 110,000 clones, 65% to 85% seen once. This record belongs to a study of cytomegalovirus exposure and HLA in healthy donors. Per the germline V gene, CDR1 is LNHDA and CDR2 is SQIVND (reference sequence). Trimming took off 1 base at V and 6 bases at J, with 13 bases between the two ends. The CDR3 covers 14 residues. The sequencing input was PBMCs. The source of this sequence is a middle-aged man in good health and CMV-seronegative. The V call is TRBV19, the J call TRBJ2-7; TRBD2 is a possible D gene (6 bases). CDR3 amino acids: CASSIAGVKGEQYF. CDR3 DNA: TGTGCCAGTAGTATAGCGGGGGTTAAGGGCGAGCAGTACTTC.